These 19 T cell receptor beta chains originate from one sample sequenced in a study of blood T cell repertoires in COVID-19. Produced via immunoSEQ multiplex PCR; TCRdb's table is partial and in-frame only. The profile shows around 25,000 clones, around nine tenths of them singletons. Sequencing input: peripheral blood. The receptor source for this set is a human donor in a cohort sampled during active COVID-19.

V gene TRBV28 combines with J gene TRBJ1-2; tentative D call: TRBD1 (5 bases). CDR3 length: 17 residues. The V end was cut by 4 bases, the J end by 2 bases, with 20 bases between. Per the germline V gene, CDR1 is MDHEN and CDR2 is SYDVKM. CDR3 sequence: CASSSYSISGGNYGYTF. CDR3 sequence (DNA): TGTGCCAGCAGTTCATACAGCATATCGGGGGGAAACTATGGCTACACCTTC.

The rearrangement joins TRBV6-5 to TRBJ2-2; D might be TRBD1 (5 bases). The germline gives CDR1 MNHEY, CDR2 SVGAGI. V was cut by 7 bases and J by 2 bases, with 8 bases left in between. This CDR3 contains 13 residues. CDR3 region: CASKGANTGELFF. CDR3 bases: TGTGCCAGCAAAGGGGCAAACACCGGGGAGCTGTTTTTT.

Here the CDR3 reads CASSIGLRDRDLLFYGYTF. CDR3 sequence (DNA): TGTGCCAGTAGTATAGGACTAAGGGACAGGGACCTTCTTTTTTATGGCTACACCTTC. V usage is TRBV19 and J usage is TRBJ1-2, with 9 bases aligning to TRBD1. The CDR3 runs to 19 residues. V lost 1 base to trimming and J lost 5 bases; unmatched junction nucleotides: 17. CDR1 and CDR2 (germline): LNHDA, SQIVND (reference sequence).

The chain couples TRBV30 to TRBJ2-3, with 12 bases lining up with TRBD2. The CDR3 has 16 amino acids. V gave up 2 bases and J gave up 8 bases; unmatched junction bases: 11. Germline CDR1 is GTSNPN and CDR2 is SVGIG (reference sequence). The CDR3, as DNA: TGTGCCTGGAGTATGCCCCTAGCGGGAGGGCTTGGTACGCAGTATTTT. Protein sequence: CAWSMPLAGGLGTQYF.

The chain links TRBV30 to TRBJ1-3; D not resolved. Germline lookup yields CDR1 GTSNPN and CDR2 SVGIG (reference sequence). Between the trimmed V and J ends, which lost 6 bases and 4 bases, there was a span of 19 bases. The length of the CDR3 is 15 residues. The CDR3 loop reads CACHRDRSSGNTIYF. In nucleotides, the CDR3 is TGTGCCTGCCACCGGGATCGTTCGTCGGGAAACACCATATATTTT.

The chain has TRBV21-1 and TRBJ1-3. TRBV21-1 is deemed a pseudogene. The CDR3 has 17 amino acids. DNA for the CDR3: TGTGCCAGCAGAAAAAGAGGTGGATGGGTTGACGGAAACACCATATATTTT. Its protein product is CASRKRGGWVDGNTIYF.

The DNA for the CDR3 is TGCAGCGTTGAAATGGGGGCGAACACAGATACGCAGTATTTT. It specifies CSVEMGANTDTQYF. The V and J genes are TRBV29-1 and TRBJ2-3; D possibly corresponds to TRBD1 (6 bases). V was pared by 2 bases and J by 2 bases, with 11 bases between. Germline loops: CDR1 SQVTM, CDR2 ANQGSEA. The CDR3 loop spans 14 amino acids.

This chain's CDR3 is CASRRQQETQYF. The CDR3 coding sequence is TGTGCCAGCAGAAGACAACAAGAGACCCAGTACTTC. The V call is TRBV12-3 or TRBV12-4, the J call TRBJ2-5; D not resolved. The CDR3 has 12 amino acids. V lost 6 bases and J lost 2, with 7 bases in between.

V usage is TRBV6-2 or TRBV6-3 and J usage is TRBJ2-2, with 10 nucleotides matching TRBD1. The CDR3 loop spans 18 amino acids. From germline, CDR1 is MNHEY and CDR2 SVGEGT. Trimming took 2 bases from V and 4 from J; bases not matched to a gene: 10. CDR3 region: CASSYPSDRGRVTGELFF. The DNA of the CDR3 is TGTGCCAGCAGTTACCCGAGCGACAGGGGGCGAGTCACCGGGGAGCTGTTTTTT.

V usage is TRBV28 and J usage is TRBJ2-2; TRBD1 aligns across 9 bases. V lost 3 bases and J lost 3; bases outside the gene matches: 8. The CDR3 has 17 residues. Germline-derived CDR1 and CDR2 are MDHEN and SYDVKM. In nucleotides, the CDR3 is TGTGCCAGCAGTTTTGTTGGGACAGGGCGGGACACCGGGGAGCTGTTTTTT. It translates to CASSFVGTGRDTGELFF. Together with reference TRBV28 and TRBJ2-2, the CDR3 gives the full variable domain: DVKVTQSSRYLVKRTGEKVFLECVQDMDHENMFWYRQDPGLGLRLIYFSYDVKMKEKGDIPEGYSVSREKKERFSLILESASTNQTSMYLCASSFVGTGRDTGELFFGEGSRLTVL.

The CDR3 loop reads CSVEEESWRARWPFNEQFF. The DNA for the CDR3 is TGCAGCGTTGAAGAGGAATCATGGCGGGCCCGCTGGCCCTTCAATGAGCAGTTCTTC. The V and J genes are TRBV29-1 and TRBJ2-1, with D possibly TRBD2 on 5 matching bases. This CDR3 spans 19 amino acids. The V and J ends lost 0 bases and 6 bases respectively, with 27 bases between them. In germline, CDR1 is SQVTM, CDR2 ANQGSEA.

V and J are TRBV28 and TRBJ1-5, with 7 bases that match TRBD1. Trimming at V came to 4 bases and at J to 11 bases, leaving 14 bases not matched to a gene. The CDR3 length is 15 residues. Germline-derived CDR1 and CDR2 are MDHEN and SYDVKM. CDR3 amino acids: CASSSGDSSLGAQHF. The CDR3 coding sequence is TGTGCCAGCAGTTCGGGGGACAGTTCCCTCGGGGCCCAGCATTTT.

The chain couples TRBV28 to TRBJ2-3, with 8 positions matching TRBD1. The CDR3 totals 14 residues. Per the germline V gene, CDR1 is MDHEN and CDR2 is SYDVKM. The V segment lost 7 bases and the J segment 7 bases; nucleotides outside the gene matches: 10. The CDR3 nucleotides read TGTGCCAGCAAGCAGGGGGCCGGTAAAAATACGCAGTATTTT. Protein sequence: CASKQGAGKNTQYF.

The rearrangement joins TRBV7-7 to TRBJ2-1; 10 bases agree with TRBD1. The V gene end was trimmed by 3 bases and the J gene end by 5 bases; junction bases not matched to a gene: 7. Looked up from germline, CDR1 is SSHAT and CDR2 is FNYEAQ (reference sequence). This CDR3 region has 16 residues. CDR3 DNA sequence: TGTGCCAGCAGCTTTAGTTTGGGACAGGGGAACAATGAGCAGTTCTTC. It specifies CASSFSLGQGNNEQFF.

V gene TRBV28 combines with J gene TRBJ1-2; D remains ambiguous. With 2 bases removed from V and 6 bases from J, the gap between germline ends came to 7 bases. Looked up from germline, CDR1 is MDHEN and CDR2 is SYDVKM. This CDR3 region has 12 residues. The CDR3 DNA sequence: TGTGCCAGCAGTTTAACTATTGATGGCTACACCTTC. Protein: CASSLTIDGYTF.

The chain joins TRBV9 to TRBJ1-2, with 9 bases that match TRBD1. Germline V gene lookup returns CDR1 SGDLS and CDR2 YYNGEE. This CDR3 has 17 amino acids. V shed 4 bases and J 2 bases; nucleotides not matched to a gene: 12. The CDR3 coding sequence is TGTGCCAGCAGCCCAGGACAGGGGAAATCGGACAACTATGGCTACACCTTC. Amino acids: CASSPGQGKSDNYGYTF.

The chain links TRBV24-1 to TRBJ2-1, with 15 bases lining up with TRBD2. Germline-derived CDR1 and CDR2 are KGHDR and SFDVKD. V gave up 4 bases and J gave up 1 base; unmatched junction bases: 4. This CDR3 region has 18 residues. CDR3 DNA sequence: TGTGCCACCAGTGACCGGACTAGCGGGAGGGGGTCCTACAATGAGCAGTTCTTC. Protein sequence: CATSDRTSGRGSYNEQFF.

For the CDR3, the DNA is TGTGCCATCAGCTGGGACACTTCTGGAAACACCATATATTTT. As protein: CAISWDTSGNTIYF. J is TRBJ1-3 and V is TRBV10-3, with D perhaps matching TRBD1 (6 bases). The V gene's germline CDR1 is ENHRY and CDR2 SYGVKD. CDR3 length: 14 residues. Trimming shortened V by 6 bases and J by 1 base, and 10 bases separated the two germline ends.

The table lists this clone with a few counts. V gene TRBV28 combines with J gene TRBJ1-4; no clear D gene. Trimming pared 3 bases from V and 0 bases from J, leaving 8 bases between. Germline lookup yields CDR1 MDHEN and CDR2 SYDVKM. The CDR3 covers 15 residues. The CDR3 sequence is CASSFSGATNEKLFF. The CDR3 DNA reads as TGTGCCAGCAGTTTTAGTGGAGCAACTAATGAAAAACTGTTTTTT.